Each of the 31 T cell receptor beta chains below was sequenced from the same sample in a study of siplizumab effects on memory and regulatory T cells. The protocol was immunoSEQ multiplex PCR, while the TCRdb copy is restricted to in-frame clones and leaves out a portion. This repertoire shows about 120,000 clones, about 93% found once; its top ten account for under 0.2%. Sequenced input: non-Treg CD4+ T cells sorted from blood. These receptor sequences come from a human donor in good health.

CDR3 amino acids: CASGLPYGHPTGELFF. CDR3 DNA: TGTGCTAGTGGTTTGCCATACGGACATCCCACCGGGGAGCTGTTTTTT. J is TRBJ2-2 and V is TRBV12-5, with D possibly matching TRBD1 (5 bases). This CDR3 has 16 amino acids. Per germline, CDR1 LGHNT and CDR2 FRNRAP. Trimming took 2 bases from V and 4 from J, leaving 14 bases between them.

The chain is built from TRBV2 and TRBJ1-4; D is ambiguous. This CDR3 spans 15 amino acids. The germline V gene encodes CDR1 SNHLY and CDR2 FYNNEI. Trimming removed 3 bases at V and 8 bases at J, with 16 bases between. For the CDR3, the DNA is TGTGCCAGCAGTGAGCGTAGGAGGAAGTCAGAAAAACTGTTTTTT. This encodes CASSERRRKSEKLFF.

This rearrangement joins TRBV19 to TRBJ1-1, with D perhaps matching TRBD1 (5 bases). CDR1 LNHDA and CDR2 SQIVND come from the germline V gene (reference sequence). The CDR3 extends over 12 amino acids. V was trimmed by 6 bases and J by 5 bases, leaving 10 bases between them. The DNA of the CDR3 is TGTGCCAGTAGAACGACAGTAACTGAAGCTTTCTTT. It codes for CASRTTVTEAFF.

The chain employs TRBV28 and TRBJ2-3; 8 positions agree with TRBD1. The V segment lost 3 bases and the J segment 0 bases; nucleotides outside the gene matches: 5. The CDR3 is 16 residues long. Germline CDR1 reads MDHEN; CDR2 reads SYDVKM. The CDR3 nucleotides are TGTGCCAGCAGTTTCCGGACAGGGCCGAGCACAGATACGCAGTATTTT. It yields the protein CASSFRTGPSTDTQYF.

The chain's CDR3 is CASSDQGGSPLHF. CDR3 nucleotides: TGTGCCAGCAGCGATCAGGGGGGATCACCCCTCCACTTT. The rearrangement links TRBV11-2 to TRBJ1-6; 7 nucleotides align to TRBD1. CDR1 is SGHAT and CDR2 is FQNNGV in the germline V gene. The V gene end was trimmed by 5 bases and the J gene end by 10 bases; junction bases not matched to a gene: 5. CDR3 length equals 13 residues. Variable domain in full (rest from reference TRBV11-2 and TRBJ1-6): EAGVAQSPRYKIIEKRQSVAFWCNPISGHATLYWYQQILGQGPKLLIQFQNNGVVDDSQLPKDRFSAERLKGVDSTLKIQPAKLEDSAVYLCASSDQGGSPLHFGNGTRLTVT.

The V gene is TRBV5-6, the J gene TRBJ1-5; 7 nucleotides line up with TRBD1. The J segment lost 9 bases and the V segment lost 4 bases, leaving 10 bases of the junction unmatched. Germline CDR1 SGHDT, CDR2 YYEEEE. This CDR3 spans 14 amino acids. The CDR3 loop is CASSTGTALWPQHF. Written as DNA, the CDR3 is TGTGCCAGCAGCACCGGGACAGCTTTATGGCCCCAGCATTTT.

The CDR3 spells CASSFSGQGRREAFF. The CDR3 region has the DNA TGTGCCAGCAGCTTTTCAGGACAGGGGAGAAGGGAAGCTTTCTTT. The gene calls are TRBV7-9 and TRBJ1-1, with 9 bases matching TRBD1. The J segment lost 8 bases and the V segment lost 3 bases, leaving 10 bases of the junction unmatched. This CDR3 has 15 residues. Germline CDR1 is SEHNR and CDR2 is FQNEAQ (reference sequence).

V is TRBV7-2 and J is TRBJ2-1, with D possibly being TRBD2 (5 bases). The CDR3 is 15 residues long. Germline V gene sequence: CDR1 SGHTA, CDR2 FQGNSA. Trimming removed 2 bases from V and 4 bases from J, with 12 bases in between. The CDR3 DNA reads TGTGCCAGCAGCTTAATGGACTTAAGATACAATGAGCAGTTCTTC. Translated: CASSLMDLRYNEQFF.

The V gene is TRBV5-6, the J gene TRBJ1-2, with 7 bases fitting TRBD1. The CDR3 sequence is 14 residues long. V shed 4 bases, J shed 4 bases, and the junction held 7 bases outside the gene matches. Per the germline V gene, CDR1 is SGHDT and CDR2 is YYEEEE. CDR3 sequence: CASSTDRALYGYTF. In nucleotides, the CDR3 is TGTGCCAGCAGCACAGACAGGGCACTCTATGGCTACACCTTC.

The chain couples TRBV2 to TRBJ1-2; the D is unclear. CDR3 length: 11 amino acids. The germline V gene has CDR1 SNHLY and CDR2 FYNNEI. Trimming stripped 6 bases from V and 8 bases from J, with 10 bases between. For the CDR3, the DNA is TGTGCCAGCAGAATGGCAGCCGGCTACACCTTC. It specifies CASRMAAGYTF.

This clone was recorded once. The chain links TRBV15 to TRBJ2-4; TRBD2 aligns across 7 bases. Germline-derived CDR1 and CDR2 are LNHNV and YYDKDF (reference sequence). The V and J ends lost 0 bases and 0 bases, in that order; junction bases with no gene match: 14. The CDR3 extends over 20 amino acids. The CDR3 sequence is CATSRDRGGIGGSAKNIQYF. CDR3 coding DNA: TGTGCCACCAGCAGAGATCGGGGAGGGATCGGGGGGTCAGCCAAAAACATTCAGTACTTC.

This sequence joins TRBV7-3 and TRBJ2-3; 9 bases are a match to TRBD2. V gave up 3 bases and J gave up 4 bases; unmatched junction bases: 5. The V gene's germline CDR1 is SGHTA and CDR2 FQGTGA. The CDR3 sequence is 15 residues long. The CDR3 DNA follows: TGTGCCAGCAGCTTTTCCAGCGGGGGGTCAGATACGCAGTATTTT. Amino acids: CASSFSSGGSDTQYF.

This clone occurred once. This chain connects TRBV20-1 to TRBJ1-4, with D hard to call. The CDR3 runs to 11 residues. Looked up from germline, CDR1 is DFQATT and CDR2 is SNEGSKA (reference sequence). V gave up 5 bases and J gave up 8 bases, with 9 bases separating them. CDR3 sequence: CSAPRREKLFF. CDR3 nucleotide sequence: TGCAGTGCTCCCCGCCGGGAAAAACTGTTTTTT.

This chain uses TRBV4-1 with TRBJ2-5, with 10 bases fitting TRBD2. The CDR3 is 15 residues long. Germline CDR1 MGHRA, CDR2 YSYEKL. V lost 0 bases to trimming and J lost 7 bases; unmatched junction nucleotides: 5. For the CDR3, the DNA is TGCGCCAGCAGCCAAGAGAGCGGGGGGGCCGGGACCCAGTACTTC. Protein product: CASSQESGGAGTQYF.

The V gene is TRBV10-3, the J gene TRBJ2-5; 8 positions agree with TRBD2. The V gene's germline CDR1 is ENHRY and CDR2 SYGVKD. Trimming took 5 bases from V and 5 from J; bases not matched to a gene: 10. This CDR3 spans 15 amino acids. The CDR3 bases are TGTGCCATCAGTAGCCCGGGACTAGTCTCCGAGACCCAGTACTTC. Protein sequence: CAISSPGLVSETQYF.

This chain uses TRBV6-7 with TRBJ2-2; 7 positions agree with TRBD2. TRBV6-7 is treated as an ORF (open reading frame) with a function not yet certain. The CDR3 is 18 residues long. V was pared by 2 bases and J by 1 base, with 10 bases of the junction left unmatched. The CDR3: CASSYLRLAAMNTGELFF. CDR3 DNA: TGTGCCAGCAGTTACCTTAGGCTAGCGGCTATGAACACCGGGGAGCTGTTTTTT.

For the CDR3, the DNA is TGTGCCAGCCCTAATCCGGGCAGTGACGCCTACGAGCAGTACTTC. This sequence encodes CASPNPGSDAYEQYF. The chain uses TRBV11-3 and TRBJ2-7, with D hard to call. The CDR3 contains 15 residues. Trimming left V 8 bases short and J 2 bases short, with 19 bases between. The germline CDR1 and CDR2 sequences are SGHNT and YENEEA.

The rearrangement uses TRBV7-2 and TRBJ1-4; the D is unclear. The V gene's germline CDR1 is SGHTA and CDR2 FQGNSA. V was clipped by 5 bases and J by 0 bases, with 10 bases between them. The CDR3 has 15 amino acids. The CDR3 DNA sequence: TGTGCCAGCAGCCCCATCTGGGCAACTAATGAAAAACTGTTTTTT. Protein product: CASSPIWATNEKLFF. The full variable domain, rest sourced from reference TRBV7-2 and TRBJ1-4, is GAGVSQSPSNKVTEKGKDVELRCDPISGHTALYWYRQSLGQGLEFLIYFQGNSAPDKSGLPSDRFSAERTGGSVSTLTIQRTQQEDSAVYLCASSPIWATNEKLFFGSGTQLSVL.

The CDR3 DNA is TGTGCCAGCAGCCTGGGCGGAGGGGGGATAAACACTGAAGCTTTCTTT. Its translation: CASSLGGGGINTEAFF. The rearrangement uses TRBV4-2 and TRBJ1-1; a weak D match, TRBD1 (6 bases). The CDR3 loop spans 16 amino acids. V lost 4 bases, J lost 2 bases, and 17 bases lay in between. Germline V gene lookup returns CDR1 LGHNA and CDR2 YNFKEQ.

In its sample, this clone was seen once. The chain carries TRBV28 and TRBJ1-2; D is possibly TRBD1 (5 bases). The germline CDR1 and CDR2 sequences are MDHEN and SYDVKM. Deletions cut 3 bases from V and 8 bases from J, with 16 bases between. The CDR3 consists of 14 residues. In DNA form, the CDR3 reads TGTGCCAGCAGTTTGAGTATGCGGGGCGTGGGCTACACCTTC. Protein sequence: CASSLSMRGVGYTF.

V and J are TRBV6-5 and TRBJ1-5; D gene unclear. The CDR3 runs to 13 residues. Germline assignment: CDR1 MNHEY and CDR2 SVGAGI. V lost 4 bases, J lost 7 bases, and 11 bases lay in between. Here the CDR3 reads CASSFGVRQPQHF. The CDR3 DNA reads TGTGCCAGCAGTTTCGGGGTTCGGCAGCCCCAGCATTTT.

The V and J genes are TRBV6-5 and TRBJ2-3; no clear D. V lost 8 bases and J lost 0, with 12 bases in between. CDR1 MNHEY and CDR2 SVGAGI come from the germline V gene. This CDR3 spans 14 amino acids. The CDR3 nucleotides read TGTGCCAGCCGAAGGACCGCTAGCACAGATACGCAGTATTTT. Its translation: CASRRTASTDTQYF.

The rearrangement uses TRBV4-1 and TRBJ2-3, with D uncertain. The length of the CDR3 is 16 residues. The ends were cut back, 1 base at V and 2 bases at J, with 13 bases in the middle. From germline, CDR1 is MGHRA and CDR2 YSYEKL. CDR3 residues: CASSQVGRRVTDTQYF. The CDR3 DNA is TGCGCCAGCAGCCAAGTCGGGCGGCGCGTCACAGATACGCAGTATTTT.

This chain links TRBV27 with TRBJ2-6; D perhaps matches TRBD2 (5 bases). CDR1 is MNHEY, CDR2 SMNVEV, per germline (reference sequence). The CDR3 length is 15 residues. V was shortened by 5 bases and J by 4 bases, with 12 bases between the two germline ends. The DNA for the CDR3 is TGTGCCAGCAGTAACCGGGGAGCAGGGGCCAACGTCCTGACTTTC. Its protein product is CASSNRGAGANVLTF.

This rearrangement joins TRBV18 to TRBJ2-2, with 7 bases matching TRBD1. Trimming cost V 5 bases and J 2 bases; bases outside gene matches: 5. Germline loops: CDR1 KGHSH, CDR2 LQKENI. The CDR3 spans 15 residues. The CDR3 is CASSLQGTNTGELFF. Here the CDR3 DNA reads TGTGCCAGCTCATTACAGGGGACAAACACCGGGGAGCTGTTTTTT. The whole variable domain, remainder taken from reference TRBV18 and TRBJ2-2, is NAGVMQNPRHLVRRRGQEARLRCSPMKGHSHVYWYRQLPEEGLKFMVYLQKENIIDESGMPKERFSAEFPKEGPSILRIQQVVRGDSAAYFCASSLQGTNTGELFFGEGSRLTVL.

The chain combines TRBV9 with TRBJ1-1; D may be TRBD1 (6 bases). V lost 4 bases to trimming and J lost 1 base, with 14 bases between them. Germline-derived CDR1 and CDR2 are SGDLS and YYNGEE. The CDR3 has 15 residues. The CDR3, as DNA: TGTGCCAGCAGCCCCCAGTGGGGGGCGAACACTGAAGCTTTCTTT. This codes for CASSPQWGANTEAFF. Together with reference TRBV9 and TRBJ1-1, the CDR3 gives the full variable domain: DSGVTQTPKHLITATGQRVTLRCSPRSGDLSVYWYQQSLDQGLQFLIQYYNGEERAKGNILERFSAQQFPDLHSELNLSSLELGDSALYFCASSPQWGANTEAFFGQGTRLTVV.

The chain combines TRBV28 with TRBJ1-1; no definite D call. The V and J ends lost 4 bases and 0 bases respectively, with 9 bases between them. Germline-derived CDR1 and CDR2 are MDHEN and SYDVKM. The CDR3 is made up of 14 amino acids. In DNA form, the CDR3 reads TGTGCCAGCAGTTCCCCTTCTGTGAACACTGAAGCTTTCTTT. Amino acid sequence: CASSSPSVNTEAFF.

The chain has TRBV18 and TRBJ1-3; no definite D call. The CDR3 totals 17 residues. The germline V gene has CDR1 KGHSH and CDR2 LQKENI. The V and J ends lost 2 bases and 3 bases respectively, with 17 bases between them. CDR3 nucleotide sequence: TGTGCCAGCTCACCAACCTCGGGTTTTGGGTATGGAAACACCATATATTTT. Translating gives CASSPTSGFGYGNTIYF.

The chain links TRBV2 to TRBJ2-3, with D tentatively TRBD1 (5 bases). CDR3 length: 15 amino acids. The V gene's germline CDR1 is SNHLY and CDR2 FYNNEI. V lost 7 bases to trimming and J lost 2 bases, with 16 bases between them. The CDR3 sequence is CASIRMGQYTDTQYF. The CDR3, as DNA: TGTGCCAGCATCAGAATGGGGCAGTACACAGATACGCAGTATTTT.

This chain joins TRBV29-1 and TRBJ2-4; 9 bases fit TRBD1. The CDR3 is 10 amino acids. Germline CDR1 and CDR2: SQVTM and ANQGSEA. The V gene end was trimmed by 4 bases and the J gene end by 14 bases; junction bases not matched to a gene: 3. The CDR3 sequence: CSVGQGVKYF. Written as DNA, the CDR3 is TGCAGCGTTGGACAGGGGGTGAAGTACTTC.

The CDR3 is CASSPPMWARNQPQHF. In DNA form, the CDR3 reads TGTGCCAGCAGTCCCCCGATGTGGGCTCGCAATCAGCCCCAGCATTTT. The chain employs TRBV28 and TRBJ1-5; D is uncertain. V lost 5 bases and J lost 2, with 16 bases in between. Per germline, CDR1 MDHEN and CDR2 SYDVKM. This CDR3 spans 16 amino acids.